The source of this T cell receptor beta chain is a study of blood T cell repertoires in COVID-19. Study background: Specimens from acute and convalescent COVID-19 originated in the United States, Italy and Spain.

This clone was found once. CDR1 and CDR2 from the germline V gene are MNHNY and SVGAGI (reference sequence). The ends were cut back, 6 bases at V and 2 bases at J, with 17 bases in the middle. The CDR3 contains 15 residues. Original data processing: Scientists estimated how many nucleated cells there were by amplifying reference gene primers. Produced via immunoSEQ multiplex PCR; TCRdb's table is partial and in-frame only. Clone size and the V and J calls come from that table; the DNA yielded D and trimming. The sample holds some 280,000 clones, about 91% seen once. The sample consisted of peripheral blood. This sequence was found in a woman in her sixties or seventies with acute or convalescent COVID-19. The rearrangement uses TRBV6-6 and TRBJ2-7; D may be TRBD2 (6 bases). CDR3 amino acids: CASSPVGGSAYEQYF. For the CDR3, the DNA is TGTGCCAGCAGCCCCGTAGGAGGGAGCGCCTACGAGCAGTACTTC.